These 18 T cell receptor beta chains share one sample of origin, sequenced in a study of vaccination and CD4 T cells after COVID-19. Treatment given: approximately nine-day PBMC culture with coronavirus spike peptide pools or control peptides (ViraFEST assay). These receptors' targets are unknown. Once obtained from cultured CD4+ T cells, the DNA was sequenced using the Oncomine TCR Beta short-read assay. MiXCR, run by TCRdb on the PCR reads, gives a single entry per CDR3 protein. The table includes just over 15,000 distinct CDR3 sequences, about 57% detected once. Sequencing was performed on CD4+ T cells from blood, cultured in vitro. These receptors were taken from a human donor who had recovered from COVID-19.

This clonotype appeared once. The gene calls are TRBV5-5 and TRBJ2-7; D possibly uses TRBD1 or TRBD2 (5 bases each). The germline V gene encodes CDR1 SGHKS and CDR2 YYEKEE (reference sequence). The V end was cut by 1 base, the J end by 1 base, with 12 bases between. CDR3 size: 15 residues. In nucleotides, the CDR3 is TGTGCCAGCAGCTTGCCCGGGACCGCTTCCTACGAGCAGTACTTC. Protein sequence: CASSLPGTASYEQYF.

The table lists this clonotype with a few counts. The rearrangement links TRBV20-1 to TRBJ2-2; D remains ambiguous. Per germline, CDR1 DFQATT and CDR2 SNEGSKA (reference sequence). CDR3 length: 13 residues. The germline V and J ends were trimmed by 4 bases and 6 bases, with 12 bases remaining between them. This CDR3 reads CSATGGDAGELFF. The CDR3, as DNA: TGCAGTGCTACGGGTGGGGATGCCGGGGAGCTGTTTTTT.

Worth noting for this clonotype: The junction differs from germline at one of its ends, possibly a read error. The chain is built from TRBV6-1 and TRBJ1-4, with D perhaps TRBD1 (5 bases). Per the germline V gene, CDR1 is MNHNS and CDR2 is SASEGT. CDR3 length: 14 residues. The DNA of the CDR3 is TGTGCCAGCATCACCGACAGCGAGAATGAAAAACTGTCTTTT. This encodes CASITDSENEKLSF.

Only a few counts were recorded for this clonotype. The rearrangement links TRBV6-1 to TRBJ1-6, with D unresolved. Deletions cut 1 base from V and 2 bases from J, with 9 bases between. This CDR3 is built from 16 residues. Per germline, CDR1 MNHNS and CDR2 SASEGT. The CDR3 is CASSEVGLAYNSPLHF. CDR3 nucleotides: TGTGCCAGCAGTGAAGTAGGGTTAGCCTATAATTCACCCCTCCACTTT.

The chain has TRBV7-9 and TRBJ1-3, with 7 nucleotides matching TRBD1. The junction had 10 bases not matched to a gene; V was cut back by 6 bases and J by 2 bases. The CDR3 contains 16 residues. Germline lookup yields CDR1 SEHNR and CDR2 FQNEAQ (reference sequence). CDR3 DNA: TGTGCCAGCAGTCATACCTCCCAGGGGGCTGGAAACACCATATATTTT. Its protein is CASSHTSQGAGNTIYF.

The chain has TRBV12-3 or TRBV12-4 and TRBJ1-2, with TRBD1 identical over 8 bases. The CDR3 covers 14 residues. J lost 7 bases, V lost 2 bases, and 6 bases had no gene match. DNA of the CDR3: TGTGCCAGCAGTTTACAGGGGGCATATTTTGGCTACACCTTC. Translation gives CASSLQGAYFGYTF.

This rearrangement joins TRBV3-1 to TRBJ1-5; D remains unclear. Looked up from germline, CDR1 is LGHDT and CDR2 is YNNKEL (reference sequence). The V end lost 0 bases, the J end lost 0 bases, and 0 bases lay between the germline ends. The length of the CDR3 is 13 residues. The CDR3: CASSQDSNQPQHF. The CDR3 DNA reads TGTGCCAGCAGCCAAGATAGCAATCAGCCCCAGCATTTT.

V and J are TRBV6-2 or TRBV6-3 and TRBJ1-3; a weak D match, TRBD1 (5 bases). This CDR3 is 14 amino acids long. CDR1 MNHEY and CDR2 SVGEGT come from the germline V gene. Trimming cost V 8 bases and J 0 bases, with 11 bases left between them. The CDR3 is CASSGALSGNTIYF. The CDR3, as DNA: TGTGCCAGCTCCGGGGCCCTCTCTGGAAACACCATATATTTT.

This clonotype was observed a few times. The V call is TRBV4-1, the J call TRBJ1-5; 8 positions match TRBD1. The CDR3 has 15 amino acids. Germline-derived CDR1 and CDR2 are MGHRA and YSYEKL. With V trimmed by 1 base and J by 7 bases, 6 bases remained unmatched. This CDR3 is CASSQVGQGGQPQHF. CDR3 nucleotides: TGCGCCAGCAGCCAAGTTGGACAGGGAGGCCAGCCCCAGCATTTT.

The genes are TRBV5-1 and TRBJ1-2; D unresolved. CDR1 and CDR2 from the germline V gene are SGHRS and YFSETQ. Trimming removed 0 bases at V and 2 bases at J, with 14 bases between. This CDR3 spans 16 amino acids. The CDR3 DNA is TGCGCCAGCAGCTTGGAACAGTCGACCAACAACTATGGCTACACCTTC. Its translation: CASSLEQSTNNYGYTF.

The V gene is TRBV24-1, the J gene TRBJ2-3; D gene unclear. The V gene's germline CDR1 is KGHDR and CDR2 SFDVKD. With 4 bases removed from V and 0 bases from J, the gap between germline ends came to 16 bases. This CDR3 spans 17 amino acids. CDR3: CATSDPSRQVSTDTQYF. The CDR3 DNA reads TGTGCCACCAGTGACCCCTCCCGGCAGGTTAGCACAGATACGCAGTATTTT.

The J gene is TRBJ2-7, the V gene TRBV10-3; possibly TRBD1 or TRBD2 for D (5 bases each). Germline-derived CDR1 and CDR2 are ENHRY and SYGVKD. There are 15 residues in the CDR3. Trimming cost V 4 bases and J 0 bases, with 13 bases left between them. The CDR3 spells CAISVGASSSYEQYF. The CDR3 DNA sequence: TGTGCCATCAGTGTCGGGGCGTCTAGCTCCTACGAGCAGTACTTC.

This clonotype was counted only a few times. The chain couples TRBV2 to TRBJ2-3; 7 bases are shared with TRBD1. This CDR3 has 15 residues. J lost 0 bases, V lost 7 bases, and 7 bases had no gene match. The germline CDR1 and CDR2 sequences are SNHLY and FYNNEI. CDR3 in amino acids: CASTSTGSSTDTQYF. CDR3 nucleotides: TGTGCCAGCACCTCGACAGGGAGTAGCACAGATACGCAGTATTTT.

J is TRBJ2-7 and V is TRBV20-1; 7 bases match TRBD1. Germline lookup yields CDR1 DFQATT and CDR2 SNEGSKA (reference sequence). J lost 5 bases, V lost 2 bases, and 6 bases had no gene match. The CDR3 extends over 13 amino acids. CDR3 protein: CSARRIQGNEQYF. CDR3 sequence (DNA): TGCAGTGCTAGAAGGATACAGGGGAACGAGCAGTACTTC.

This chain links TRBV20-1 with TRBJ1-2; tentative D call: TRBD1 (5 bases). Germline values: CDR1 DFQATT, CDR2 SNEGSKA (reference sequence). There are 14 residues in the CDR3. V was clipped by 3 bases and J by 6 bases, with 17 bases between them. In nucleotides, the CDR3 is TGCAGTGCTAGGATAGACAGCCTTAAGGATGGCTACACCTTC. It is translated as CSARIDSLKDGYTF.

The chain carries TRBV2 and TRBJ1-5; the D gene is possibly TRBD1 (6 bases). The CDR3 consists of 15 residues. Germline CDR1 reads SNHLY; CDR2 reads FYNNEI. V lost 6 bases and J 0 bases, leaving 12 bases between the germline ends. Here the CDR3 DNA reads TGTGCCAGCAGCATAGACAGGTTTAGCAATCAGCCCCAGCATTTT. Encoded protein: CASSIDRFSNQPQHF. Combining the CDR3 with reference TRBV2 and TRBJ1-5 gives the whole variable domain EPEVTQTPSHQVTQMGQEVILRCVPISNHLYFYWYRQILGQKVEFLVSFYNNEISEKSEIFDDQFSVERPDGSNFTLKIRSTKLEDSAMYFCASSIDRFSNQPQHFGDGTRLSIL.

The chain joins TRBV11-1 to TRBJ2-1; 7 positions match TRBD1. In germline, CDR1 is SGHAT, CDR2 FQDESV (reference sequence). The CDR3 is 16 amino acids. Trimming removed 4 bases from V and 4 bases from J; junction bases left unmatched: 10. CDR3 region: CASSYKSQGWYNEQFF. The CDR3 coding sequence is TGTGCCAGCAGCTATAAATCACAGGGGTGGTACAATGAGCAGTTCTTC.

The chain carries TRBV6-1 and TRBJ2-1, with 7 bases lining up with TRBD2. The CDR3 is 18 amino acids. J gave up 0 bases and V 1 base, and 9 bases lay outside the gene matches. CDR1 is MNHNS and CDR2 is SASEGT in the germline V gene. The DNA for the CDR3 is TGTGCCAGCAGTGAAGGTCCGGGAGGCCTTACCTCCTACAATGAGCAGTTCTTC. This gives the protein CASSEGPGGLTSYNEQFF.